The rows below give T cell receptor beta chains drawn from one sample of a study of beta chain features in type 1 diabetes. This table comes from immunoSEQ multiplex PCR, and its TCRdb copy is limited to in-frame clones, with some not included. The sample consists of 200,000 to 250,000 clones, approximately 15% of them appearing once. Sequenced sample: naive CD4+ T cells from blood. These receptors all come from a man in his thirties or forties with type 1 diabetes. Each CDR3 is given without its conserved first and last residue. D genes are given only for firm matches.

J gene | D gene | V gene | CDR3 protein
TRBJ2-7 | TRBD1 | TRBV7-8 | ASSVGTGYYEQY
TRBJ2-6 | TRBD1 | TRBV5-1 | ASSSGTGRSAGANVLT
TRBJ2-7 | NA | TRBV28 | ASSFPRDSYEQY
TRBJ2-1 | TRBD1 | TRBV2 | ASKDRAYNEQF
TRBJ2-3 | TRBD1 | TRBV29-1 | SVESRQGRTDTQY
TRBJ2-7 | TRBD2 | TRBV6-1 | ASSVLAGTYEQY
TRBJ2-5 | TRBD1 | TRBV2 | AGQGAQWETQY
TRBJ2-2 | NA | TRBV19 | ASKPPGANTGELF
TRBJ1-5 | TRBD1 | TRBV5-4 | ASSTGQNNQPQH
TRBJ2-1 | NA | TRBV30 | AWNQEDNEQF
TRBJ1-1 | NA | TRBV2 | ASSEEGRAF
TRBJ2-1 | TRBD2 | TRBV29-1 | SVVLPAREGF
TRBJ1-1 | NA | TRBV18 | ASSPRRDTDTEAF
TRBJ2-1 | TRBD2 | TRBV10-3 | AAQGLAGGDDEQF
TRBJ2-7 | NA | TRBV13 | ASSLPQRPYEQY
TRBJ1-1 | NA | TRBV9 | ASSVVGTGDTEAF
TRBJ1-1 | NA | TRBV5-4 | ASSLVGVEVEAF
TRBJ2-5 | NA | TRBV2 | AGGRETQY
TRBJ2-5 | NA | TRBV5-6 | ASSGASSDRTQY
TRBJ2-5 | NA | TRBV11-3 | ASSLDATGETQY
TRBJ2-1 | NA | TRBV5-1 | ASSADYNEQF
TRBJ2-3 | TRBD2 | TRBV27 | ASRTTAGGPSDTQY
TRBJ1-1 | NA | TRBV7-9 | ASSLELNTEAF
TRBJ1-1 | NA | TRBV2 | ASSRLPRAF
TRBJ2-3 | NA | TRBV28 | ASSQSTDTQY
TRBJ2-5 | TRBD2 | TRBV25-1 | ASSFQGGETQY
TRBJ1-6 | NA | TRBV11-2 | ASSLGVGGNNSPLH
TRBJ1-2 | NA | TRBV6-5 | ASSYGRGGGYT
TRBJ2-3 | TRBD1 | TRBV5-1 | ASSPQGGYTDTQY
TRBJ2-7 | NA | TRBV5-4 | ASSLDASEVYEQY
TRBJ1-1 | NA | TRBV2 | ASSDRGNRDAF
TRBJ2-3 | NA | TRBV30 | AWGATTDTQY
TRBJ2-1 | TRBD2 | TRBV14 | ASSQIAGGHYNEQF
TRBJ1-2 | NA | TRBV18 | ASSPGGYGYT
TRBJ1-5 | NA | TRBV19 | ATGWGGGNQPQH
TRBJ1-1 | NA | TRBV2 | ASRPGQQEAF
TRBJ2-5 | NA | TRBV9 | ASSVDNRQETQY
TRBJ2-5 | TRBD2 | TRBV6-6 | ASSYRRGGRETQY
TRBJ2-7 | NA | TRBV4-1 | ASSQGPGASSYEQY
TRBJ2-7 | NA | TRBV6-5 | ASSRRGVSSYEQY
TRBJ2-3 | TRBD1 | TRBV5-6 | ASSFWDRDEDTQY
TRBJ2-7 | TRBD1 | TRBV5-4 | ASSPGQGSEQY
TRBJ1-1 | NA | TRBV11-2 | ASSLLRDIGTEAF
TRBJ1-2 | NA | TRBV29-1 | SVRTEDYGYT
TRBJ2-7 | NA | TRBV1 | TSSQGLAHIYEQY
TRBJ2-4 | NA | TRBV28 | ASFDGSRMGIQY
TRBJ2-1 | TRBD1 | TRBV7-8 | ASSPTLTGGEQF
TRBJ2-7 | NA | TRBV7-9 | ASSPRASGDASSYEQY